This record looks at one T cell receptor (beta chain) sequence and its context. Its antigen remains unknown. This entry belongs to a study of T cell repertoires in ileal Crohn's disease. On the study more broadly: Operated complications were stricturing disease (around 60%) and penetrating disease (39%).

Whole-study findings and limits: High-frequency clones were more common in sorted CD8 than CD4 cells.

V shed 3 bases and J 1 base; nucleotides not matched to a gene: 6. Per the germline V gene, CDR1 is MDHEN and CDR2 is SYDVKM. This CDR3 is 16 amino acids long. Clones were read by immunoSEQ multiplex PCR, and TCRdb kept only the in-frame ones, dropping some. Of 9,500 to 13,000 clones in the sample, about 76% were seen once. The chain recombines TRBV28 with TRBJ2-4, with 7 nucleotides matching TRBD1. The sequence was collected from an adult with Crohn's disease. The sample comprised ileal tissue. CDR3 region: CASSFRTGWAKNIQYF. CDR3 DNA: TGTGCCAGCAGTTTTCGGACAGGATGGGCCAAAAACATTCAGTACTTC.